The 31 T cell receptor beta chains in this list originate from one sample, sequenced in a study of shared clonotypes between healthy human individuals. Generated by immunoSEQ multiplex PCR, the TCRdb table keeps only in-frame clones and is missing some. The table has over 2,000,000 clones, 90% to 95% seen once; the top ten hold around 1.7%. Positively selected for CCR7, the CD45RO-negative cells used as naive CD8 cells excluded terminally differentiated effector memory CD45RA+ cells. Sample: naive CD8+ T cells from PBMCs. Receptors originate from a man between 18 and 29 years old in good health. Some clones in this sample may be carry-over from other donors' samples.

The chain is built from TRBV29-1 and TRBJ2-7, with D tentatively TRBD2 (6 bases). The CDR3 has 12 residues. V shed 7 bases and J shed 4 bases, with 14 bases lying between them. Germline V gene lookup returns CDR1 SQVTM and CDR2 ANQGSEA. CDR3 residues: CSARAGRYEQYF. CDR3 nucleotides: TGCAGCGCACGGGCAGGGAGGTACGAGCAGTACTTC.

The J gene is TRBJ2-1, the V gene TRBV6-1, with D unclear. Germline loops: CDR1 MNHNS, CDR2 SASEGT. The length of the CDR3 is 15 residues. V was trimmed by 3 bases and J by 1 base, leaving 10 bases between them. CDR3 protein: CASSELSGSYNEQFF. CDR3 coding DNA: TGTGCCAGCAGTGAGTTAAGTGGATCCTACAATGAGCAGTTCTTC.

The chain recombines TRBV4-1 with TRBJ2-7; tentatively, D is TRBD1 (5 bases). This CDR3 is built from 16 residues. V shed 0 bases and J shed 3 bases, with 15 bases lying between them. Per the germline V gene, CDR1 is MGHRA and CDR2 is YSYEKL. The CDR3 sequence is CASSQDVASGYYEQYF. CDR3 coding DNA: TGCGCCAGCAGCCAAGATGTGGCATCAGGGTACTACGAGCAGTACTTC.

This chain uses TRBV19 with TRBJ2-1; 12 bases fit TRBD2. The germline CDR1 and CDR2 sequences are LNHDA and SQIVND (reference sequence). CDR3 length equals 15 residues. The V and J ends lost 4 bases and 10 bases, in that order; junction bases with no gene match: 8. CDR3 DNA: TGTGCCAGTAGTAAAGCTAGCGGGAGGGCCTGGGAGCAGTTCTTC. Protein: CASSKASGRAWEQFF.

This chain uses TRBV7-9 with TRBJ2-6; no clear D. CDR3 size: 16 residues. V was cut by 4 bases and J by 2 bases, with 12 bases left in between. The germline V gene encodes CDR1 SEHNR and CDR2 FQNEAQ (reference sequence). The CDR3 sequence: CASSSSLGTGANVLTF. CDR3 bases: TGTGCCAGCAGCTCCTCTTTGGGGACTGGGGCCAACGTCCTGACTTTC.

This clone has just one count. This chain uses TRBV9 with TRBJ2-5, with TRBD2 as a possible D gene (7 bases). The CDR3 totals 13 residues. Trimming took off 2 bases at V and 6 bases at J, with 11 bases between the two ends. Germline V gene data show CDR1 as SGDLS and CDR2 as YYNGEE. CDR3 nucleotide sequence: TGTGCCAGCAGCGTTCGGGGGGACAAGACCCAGTACTTC. Translating gives CASSVRGDKTQYF.

V gene TRBV27 combines with J gene TRBJ2-7; 9 nucleotides match TRBD2. Germline CDR1 MNHEY, CDR2 SMNVEV (reference sequence). The CDR3 is made up of 15 amino acids. V gave up 2 bases and J gave up 9 bases; unmatched junction bases: 11. The CDR3: CASSLASGALPWQYF. DNA for the CDR3: TGTGCCAGCAGTTTAGCTAGCGGGGCTCTGCCGTGGCAGTACTTC.

The gene calls are TRBV27 and TRBJ2-7; D perhaps matches TRBD2 (6 bases). The CDR3 is made up of 16 amino acids. The V end lost 4 bases, the J end lost 3 bases, and 19 bases lay between the germline ends. Looked up from germline, CDR1 is MNHEY and CDR2 is SMNVEV (reference sequence). The CDR3 nucleotides read TGTGCCAGCAGTTGGTCAGCGGGTGAGGACCTCTACGAGCAGTACTTC. Amino acid sequence: CASSWSAGEDLYEQYF.

The CDR3 coding sequence is TGTGCCAGCAATTCTATTGGCTCCTACAATGAGCAGTTCTTC. It encodes CASNSIGSYNEQFF. The chain combines TRBV6-5 with TRBJ2-1; D uncertain. This CDR3 spans 14 amino acids. V gave up 7 bases and J gave up 0 bases, with 10 bases separating them. CDR1 and CDR2 from the germline V gene are MNHEY and SVGAGI.

This chain links TRBV27 with TRBJ2-1; D gene uncertain. The V and J ends lost 3 bases and 2 bases respectively, with 11 bases between them. Germline CDR1 is MNHEY and CDR2 is SMNVEV (reference sequence). CDR3 length equals 15 residues. CDR3: CASSLIVVPYNEQFF. The CDR3 DNA reads as TGTGCCAGCAGTTTGATTGTAGTCCCCTACAATGAGCAGTTCTTC.

This chain joins TRBV15 and TRBJ2-7, with 8 bases matching TRBD2. The J segment lost 2 bases and the V segment lost 1 base, leaving 1 base of the junction unmatched. This CDR3 has 14 amino acids. Germline CDR1 LNHNV, CDR2 YYDKDF (reference sequence). The CDR3 reads CATSRVSGTYEQYF. CDR3 DNA sequence: TGTGCCACCAGCAGAGTTAGCGGGACCTACGAGCAGTACTTC.

As to this clone: The same CDR3 is also encoded by other DNA sequences in this sample. This chain connects TRBV7-9 to TRBJ2-7, with D perhaps matching TRBD1 (6 bases). Trimming shortened V by 4 bases and J by 0 bases, and 10 bases separated the two germline ends. CDR1 is SEHNR, CDR2 FQNEAQ, per germline (reference sequence). This CDR3 comprises 14 residues. CDR3 nucleotide sequence: TGTGCCAGCAGCTCGGGACAAACCTCCTACGAGCAGTACTTC. Encoded protein: CASSSGQTSYEQYF. The whole variable domain, remainder taken from reference TRBV7-9 and TRBJ2-7, is DTGVSQNPRHKITKRGQNVTFRCDPISEHNRLYWYRQTLGQGPEFLTYFQNEAQLEKSRLLSDRFSAERPKGSFSTLEIQRTEQGDSAMYLCASSSGQTSYEQYFGPGTRLTVT.

The chain joins TRBV29-1 to TRBJ1-2, with D perhaps matching TRBD1 (6 bases). Germline-derived CDR1 and CDR2 are SQVTM and ANQGSEA. CDR3 length: 13 amino acids. Between the trimmed V and J ends, which lost 7 bases and 6 bases, there was a span of 18 bases. This CDR3 is CSASRGGVHGYTF. The DNA for the CDR3 is TGCAGCGCCTCCCGGGGGGGCGTGCATGGCTACACCTTC.

The chain uses TRBV5-5 and TRBJ2-7, with 10 bases matching TRBD1. The CDR3 loop spans 15 amino acids. V lost 5 bases and J lost 2; bases outside the gene matches: 7. Germline values: CDR1 SGHKS, CDR2 YYEKEE (reference sequence). The DNA of the CDR3 is TGTGCCAGCAGGACCGGGACAGGGGTTCCCTACGAGCAGTACTTC. It is translated as CASRTGTGVPYEQYF.

In regard to this clone: The conserved final phenylalanine or tryptophan is absent from the CDR3, which likely points to a read error. This sequence joins TRBV6-1 and TRBJ2-7; 7 positions agree with TRBD2. The J segment lost 0 bases and the V segment lost 3 bases, leaving 8 bases of the junction unmatched. CDR1 is MNHNS and CDR2 is SASEGT in the germline V gene. There are 16 residues in the CDR3. The CDR3 nucleotides are TGTGCCAGCAGTGACCGACCGGGACTAAACTCCTACGAGCAGTACCTC. Protein: CASSDRPGLNSYEQYL.

The V and J genes are TRBV5-8 and TRBJ2-1, with 8 bases fitting TRBD2. CDR1 and CDR2 (germline): SGHTS, YDEGEE. The CDR3 is made up of 15 amino acids. V dropped 0 bases and J dropped 8; count of bases not matched to a gene: 7. The CDR3 nucleotides are TGTGCCAGCAGCTTGGATGGCGGGAGGACGGATGAGCAGTTCTTC. Amino acid sequence: CASSLDGGRTDEQFF.

Regarding this clone: Additional DNA sequences in this sample encode the identical CDR3. This chain uses TRBV7-3 with TRBJ2-1; D not resolved. Germline values: CDR1 SGHTA, CDR2 FQGTGA. The ends were cut back, 4 bases at V and 0 bases at J, with 10 bases in the middle. The CDR3 has 15 amino acids. CDR3 amino acids: CASSSTSGSYNEQFF. The CDR3 bases are TGTGCCAGCAGCTCGACTTCGGGCTCCTACAATGAGCAGTTCTTC.

The chain recombines TRBV11-2 with TRBJ2-1; 10 bases match TRBD2. CDR3 size: 19 residues. V gave up 1 base and J gave up 4 bases; unmatched junction bases: 13. CDR1 SGHAT and CDR2 FQNNGV come from the germline V gene. In DNA form, the CDR3 reads TGTGCCAGCAGCTTAGTCCCCCTTTCCGGGACTAGCGAGTACAATGAGCAGTTCTTC. Protein product: CASSLVPLSGTSEYNEQFF.

The chain uses TRBV7-9 and TRBJ2-1; no definite D call. The CDR3 runs 13 residues. Germline loops: CDR1 SEHNR, CDR2 FQNEAQ (reference sequence). V lost 5 bases to trimming and J lost 10 bases, with 15 bases between them. The CDR3 region is CASSLPLVREQFF. Written as DNA, the CDR3 is TGTGCCAGCAGCCTCCCGTTGGTCCGCGAGCAGTTCTTC.

The gene calls are TRBV4-2 and TRBJ2-7, with TRBD2 identical over 7 bases. This CDR3 contains 15 residues. V lost 3 bases to trimming and J lost 3 bases; unmatched junction nucleotides: 8. CDR1 is LGHNA and CDR2 is YNFKEQ in the germline V gene. This chain's CDR3 is CASSQGREGYYEQYF. The CDR3, as DNA: TGTGCCAGCAGCCAGGGGAGGGAGGGTTACTACGAGCAGTACTTC.

The chain has TRBV18 and TRBJ2-7; D could derive from TRBD1 or TRBD2 (6 bases each). This CDR3 has 15 residues. Germline V CDR1 and CDR2: KGHSH, LQKENI. The ends were cut back, 4 bases at V and 2 bases at J, with 15 bases in the middle. CDR3 sequence reads: CASSRLGGPTYEQYF. The CDR3 nucleotides read TGTGCCAGCTCACGCCTCGGGGGCCCGACCTACGAGCAGTACTTC. Using reference TRBV18 and TRBJ2-7 for the parts outside the CDR3, the full variable domain is NAGVMQNPRHLVRRRGQEARLRCSPMKGHSHVYWYRQLPEEGLKFMVYLQKENIIDESGMPKERFSAEFPKEGPSILRIQQVVRGDSAAYFCASSRLGGPTYEQYFGPGTRLTVT.

Note on this clone: At one end, the junction sequence differs from germline, possibly due to a read error. The V and J genes are TRBV28 and TRBJ2-3; D possibly corresponds to TRBD1 (5 bases). The CDR3 is 14 residues long. Germline-derived CDR1 and CDR2 are MDHEN and SYDVKM. CDR3 region: CASREHMLTGTQYF. In DNA, the CDR3 is TGTGCCAGCAGGGAACACATGCTCACAGGTACGCAGTATTTT. Based on the CDR3 plus reference TRBV28 and TRBJ2-3, the full variable domain is DVKVTQSSRYLVKRTGEKVFLECVQDMDHENMFWYRQDPGLGLRLIYFSYDVKMKEKGDIPEGYSVSREKKERFSLILESASTNQTSMYLCASREHMLTGTQYFGPGTRLTVL.

The chain combines TRBV7-8 with TRBJ2-3, with 8 bases aligning to TRBD2. J lost 2 bases, V lost 2 bases, and 9 bases had no gene match. The CDR3 has 17 residues. The germline CDR1 and CDR2 sequences are SGHVS and FQNEAQ. The CDR3 reads CASSLSGFSGNTDTQYF. The DNA for the CDR3 is TGTGCCAGCAGCTTATCGGGTTTTAGCGGGAACACAGATACGCAGTATTTT. Combining the CDR3 with reference TRBV7-8 and TRBJ2-3 gives the whole variable domain GAGVSQSPRYKVAKRGQDVALRCDPISGHVSLFWYQQALGQGPEFLTYFQNEAQLDKSGLPSDRFFAERPEGSVSTLKIQRTQQEDSAVYLCASSLSGFSGNTDTQYFGPGTRLTVL.

This clone was counted many times. Other DNA sequences in this sample translate to the same CDR3. The chain is built from TRBV7-9 and TRBJ1-1; TRBD1 might be the D (5 bases). Germline V gene sequence: CDR1 SEHNR, CDR2 FQNEAQ (reference sequence). The CDR3 is made up of 13 amino acids. V shed 6 bases and J shed 0 bases, with 8 bases lying between them. DNA of the CDR3: TGTGCCAGCAGTGACAGCTTGAACACTGAAGCTTTCTTT. Residues: CASSDSLNTEAFF.

The chain uses TRBV30 and TRBJ2-3, with D uncertain. Germline V gives CDR1 GTSNPN, CDR2 SVGIG (reference sequence). CDR3 size: 16 residues. V was cut by 1 base and J by 2 bases, with 16 bases left in between. CDR3 coding DNA: TGTGCCTGGAGTGGTGTGGGAAGGGCGGTCACAGATACGCAGTATTTT. Translation gives CAWSGVGRAVTDTQYF. The full variable domain, completed using reference TRBV30 and TRBJ2-3, is SQTIHQWPATLVQPVGSPLSLECTVEGTSNPNLYWYRQAAGRGLQLLFYSVGIGQISSEVPQNLSASRPQDRQFILSSKKLLLSDSGFYLCAWSGVGRAVTDTQYFGPGTRLTVL.

Concerning this clone itself: Other nucleotide sequences from this sample produce the same CDR3. The chain recombines TRBV9 with TRBJ1-5; TRBD1 aligns across 9 bases. The CDR3 contains 14 residues. With 2 bases clipped from V and 4 bases from J, the junction kept 1 base outside the gene matches. Looked up from germline, CDR1 is SGDLS and CDR2 is YYNGEE. The CDR3 spells CASSVTGGNQPQHF. Written as DNA, the CDR3 is TGTGCCAGCAGCGTGACAGGGGGTAATCAGCCCCAGCATTTT.

Only one count was recorded for this clone. This chain links TRBV27 with TRBJ2-3; no firm D call. CDR3 size: 14 residues. Germline V gene data show CDR1 as MNHEY and CDR2 as SMNVEV (reference sequence). The V gene lost 4 bases and the J gene lost 0 bases, with 8 bases spanning the gap. The CDR3 sequence: CASSSNPSTDTQYF. Here the CDR3 DNA reads TGTGCCAGCAGTTCGAACCCTAGCACAGATACGCAGTATTTT.

The chain couples TRBV11-2 to TRBJ2-1; 10 bases are a match to TRBD2. Germline V gene lookup returns CDR1 SGHAT and CDR2 FQNNGV. The CDR3 length is 18 residues. V was pared by 4 bases and J by 4 bases, with 13 bases of the junction left unmatched. CDR3 protein: CASSSTSQAGGLYNEQFF. DNA of the CDR3: TGTGCCAGCAGCTCCACCTCCCAAGCGGGAGGGCTGTACAATGAGCAGTTCTTC.

This chain connects TRBV6-1 to TRBJ2-7; either TRBD1 or TRBD2 may supply D (5 bases each). The germline CDR1 and CDR2 sequences are MNHNS and SASEGT. CDR3 size: 14 residues. Trimming took off 6 bases at V and 3 bases at J, with 15 bases between the two ends. CDR3 region: CASSHLGDGYEQYF. The CDR3 nucleotides are TGTGCCAGCAGCCACCTAGGGGACGGCTACGAGCAGTACTTC.

This clone was picked up one time. The genes are TRBV11-3 and TRBJ2-7, with TRBD1 matching over 9 bases. Germline V gene data show CDR1 as SGHNT and CDR2 as YENEEA. The trim removed 5 bases at V and 7 bases at J, leaving 6 bases unmatched. The CDR3 runs to 13 residues. The CDR3 here is CASSKQGAREQYF. Here the CDR3 DNA reads TGTGCCAGCAGCAAACAGGGGGCGCGGGAGCAGTACTTC.

The chain employs TRBV9 and TRBJ2-3, with 8 bases that match TRBD2. The germline V gene encodes CDR1 SGDLS and CDR2 YYNGEE. This CDR3 has 16 residues. V shed 8 bases and J 4 bases; nucleotides not matched to a gene: 15. CDR3 in DNA: TGTGCCAGTTCAATCTCGAAGCGGGAGACCGCAGATACGCAGTATTTT. The encoded protein is CASSISKRETADTQYF.